Listed here are 16 T cell receptor beta chains from one sample, sequenced in a study of T cell repertoires in cytomegalovirus infection. No antigen has been identified for these receptors. TCRdb reprocessed the reads with MiXCR, giving one entry per CDR3 protein. Here the sample spans roughly 170,000 distinct CDR3 sequences, roughly 22% being singletons. Sequenced material: CD8+ T cells from cultured PBMCs, taken from culture after CMV antigen stimulation. These receptors were collected from a human donor in good health (CMV status not recorded). Some clones in this sample may be carry-over from other donors' samples.

In its sample, this clonotype was seen a few times. The chain combines TRBV7-3 with TRBJ1-1; D is possibly TRBD1 (5 bases). With 5 bases removed from V and 5 bases from J, the gap between germline ends came to 18 bases. The CDR3 length is 15 residues. Germline V gene lookup returns CDR1 SGHTA and CDR2 FQGTGA. In DNA, the CDR3 is TGTGCCAGCAGCCCCTTGGATCTCAGGGATACTGAAGCTTTCTTT. It encodes CASSPLDLRDTEAFF.

J is TRBJ2-3 and V is TRBV7-2; D is tentatively TRBD1 or TRBD2 (5 bases each). The V gene's germline CDR1 is SGHTA and CDR2 FQGNSA. The CDR3 runs to 16 residues. V was trimmed by 5 bases and J by 3 bases, leaving 18 bases between them. This CDR3 reads CASSRDQGLRTDTQYF. CDR3 in DNA: TGTGCCAGCAGCCGGGACCAGGGTTTGCGGACAGATACGCAGTATTTT.

V and J are TRBV7-2 and TRBJ2-3; TRBD1 aligns across 8 bases. Per germline, CDR1 SGHTA and CDR2 FQGNSA. CDR3 length: 16 amino acids. V gave up 2 bases and J gave up 1 base; unmatched junction bases: 5. CDR3 region: CASSLFDRGGTDTQYF. The CDR3, as DNA: TGTGCCAGCAGCTTATTCGACAGGGGAGGCACAGATACGCAGTATTTT. Drawing the rest from reference TRBV7-2 and TRBJ2-3, the complete variable domain is GAGVSQSPSNKVTEKGKDVELRCDPISGHTALYWYRQSLGQGLEFLIYFQGNSAPDKSGLPSDRFSAERTGGSVSTLTIQRTQQEDSAVYLCASSLFDRGGTDTQYFGPGTRLTVL.

The chain recombines TRBV6-2 or TRBV6-3 with TRBJ1-4, with D perhaps TRBD1 (5 bases). The CDR3 covers 14 residues. V was pared by 6 bases and J by 7 bases, with 15 bases between. The germline gives CDR1 MNHEY, CDR2 SVGEGT. The CDR3 here is CASRMDTRREKLFF. For the CDR3, the DNA is TGTGCCAGCAGGATGGACACCAGACGTGAAAAACTGTTTTTT.

Ten or more counts support this clonotype. V is TRBV7-2 and J is TRBJ2-7; D may match TRBD1 or TRBD2 (5 bases each). Trimming removed 2 bases at V and 2 bases at J, with 10 bases between. Germline loops: CDR1 SGHTA, CDR2 FQGNSA. CDR3 length: 14 amino acids. The CDR3 region has the DNA TGTGCCAGCAGCTTAAGGGACGGACCCTACGAGCAGTACTTC. Protein: CASSLRDGPYEQYF.

As concerns this clonotype: Since no conserved phenylalanine or tryptophan closes the CDR3, a read error is the likely cause. The chain is built from TRBV7-2 and TRBJ2-7; 8 positions agree with TRBD1. V was clipped by 1 base and J by 3 bases; unmatched bases: 2. The germline CDR1 and CDR2 sequences are SGHTA and FQGNSA. This CDR3 spans 14 amino acids. This CDR3 is CASSLGQGLYEQYS. The CDR3 DNA reads as TGTGCCAGCAGCTTAGGACAGGGGCTCTACGAGCAGTACTCC.

The V call is TRBV4-1, the J call TRBJ2-2; D is ambiguous. V shed 5 bases and J shed 5 bases, with 3 bases lying between them. Germline CDR1 is MGHRA and CDR2 is YSYEKL. The CDR3 has 11 residues. CDR3 DNA: TGCGCCAGCAGCATGACCGGGGAGCTGTTTTTT. It translates to CASSMTGELFF.

This clonotype is a singleton in its sample. This rearrangement joins TRBV19 to TRBJ1-5; no clear D gene. The CDR3 covers 14 residues. Germline CDR1 reads LNHDA; CDR2 reads SQIVND (reference sequence). V was shortened by 3 bases and J by 3 bases, with 9 bases between the two germline ends. The CDR3 coding sequence is TGTGCCAGTAGTATTAGAGGGTACAATCAGCCCCAGCATTTT. It specifies CASSIRGYNQPQHF.

A few counts support this clonotype. This chain joins TRBV7-9 and TRBJ2-7, with 9 bases that match TRBD1. Germline values: CDR1 SEHNR, CDR2 FQNEAQ (reference sequence). Trimming at V came to 4 bases and at J to 2 bases, leaving 6 bases not matched to a gene. The CDR3 spans 15 residues. CDR3: CASSSGTGLPYEQYF. CDR3 in DNA: TGTGCCAGCAGCTCCGGGACAGGGTTACCCTACGAGCAGTACTTC. The full variable domain, completed using reference TRBV7-9 and TRBJ2-7, is DTGVSQNPRHKITKRGQNVTFRCDPISEHNRLYWYRQTLGQGPEFLTYFQNEAQLEKSRLLSDRFSAERPKGSFSTLEIQRTEQGDSAMYLCASSSGTGLPYEQYFGPGTRLTVT.

The table lists this clonotype with a few counts. The chain employs TRBV11-3 and TRBJ2-5; maybe TRBD2 (7 bases). Trimming pared 5 bases from V and 3 bases from J, leaving 25 bases between. Germline V gene sequence: CDR1 SGHNT, CDR2 YENEEA. CDR3 size: 18 residues. The CDR3 DNA is TGTGCCAGCAGCGAGGGGGGGGAAGGCATTGCGATGGAAGAGACCCAGTACTTC. The encoded protein is CASSEGGEGIAMEETQYF.

The gene calls are TRBV4-1 and TRBJ1-2; 9 nucleotides agree with TRBD1. The germline V gene has CDR1 MGHRA and CDR2 YSYEKL. This CDR3 contains 16 residues. V trimming: 2 bases; J trimming: 4 bases; junction bases outside the gene matches: 8. The CDR3 loop reads CASSQLLGDRAYGYTF. CDR3 DNA: TGCGCCAGCAGCCAATTGTTAGGGGACAGGGCCTATGGCTACACCTTC.

The J gene is TRBJ2-1, the V gene TRBV12-3 or TRBV12-4, with a tentative D call TRBD1 (6 bases). Trimming shortened V by 0 bases and J by 2 bases, and 8 bases separated the two germline ends. The CDR3 is 15 amino acids. CDR3: CASSLAQGTYNEQFF. The CDR3 DNA reads as TGTGCCAGCAGTTTAGCGCAGGGGACCTACAATGAGCAGTTCTTC.

This clonotype was seen ten or more times. The chain carries TRBV7-2 and TRBJ2-3, with 12 bases that match TRBD2. The germline CDR1 and CDR2 sequences are SGHTA and FQGNSA. The ends lost 1 base at V and 1 base at J; junction bases unmatched: 0. The CDR3 runs to 16 residues. CDR3 in amino acids: CASSLGLAGGTDTQYF. The DNA of the CDR3 is TGTGCCAGCAGCTTAGGACTAGCGGGGGGCACAGATACGCAGTATTTT.

This clonotype has a handful of counts. The J gene is TRBJ2-2, the V gene TRBV24-1; TRBD1 matches 9 bases. CDR1 and CDR2 (germline): KGHDR, SFDVKD. CDR3 size: 18 residues. V shed 4 bases, J shed 4 bases, and the junction held 12 bases outside the gene matches. CDR3 in DNA: TGTGCCACCAGTGACCACAGCTCCGGGACAGGGCTCACCGGGGAGCTGTTTTTT. This codes for CATSDHSSGTGLTGELFF.

This clonotype has a count of ten or more. This chain uses TRBV12-3 or TRBV12-4 with TRBJ2-5, with D possibly being TRBD1 (5 bases). This CDR3 region has 15 residues. Trimming shortened V by 5 bases and J by 3 bases, and 16 bases separated the two germline ends. The CDR3 DNA sequence: TGTGCCAGCAGTCGGGTCGACAGCCAGAAAGAGACCCAGTACTTC. Amino acid sequence: CASSRVDSQKETQYF.

CDR3: CASSFGQDQETQYF. The CDR3 DNA is TGTGCCAGCAGTTTCGGACAGGACCAAGAGACCCAGTACTTC. V usage is TRBV27 and J usage is TRBJ2-5, with 7 bases that match TRBD1. This CDR3 has 14 residues. The V and J ends lost 3 bases and 0 bases, in that order; junction bases with no gene match: 1. Germline CDR1 MNHEY, CDR2 SMNVEV (reference sequence).